The 9 T cell receptor beta chains in this list originate from one sample, sequenced in a study of cytomegalovirus exposure and HLA in healthy donors. Primers included in the PCR were 60 Vbeta and 13 Jbeta primers. The table came from immunoSEQ multiplex PCR; TCRdb's copy has only in-frame clones and leaves some out. Of about 130,000 clones in the sample, over 65% are singletons; the top ten hold 4%. The sequenced material came from PBMCs. The receptors here all came from a man aged 35-49 years in good health and CMV-seropositive.

This sequence joins TRBV7-7 and TRBJ2-7; 8 nucleotides line up with TRBD1. CDR1 and CDR2 (germline): SSHAT, FNYEAQ (reference sequence). CDR3 length: 14 amino acids. The ends lost 5 bases at V and 4 bases at J; junction bases unmatched: 7. CDR3 coding DNA: TGTGCCAGCAGCCCCGGGACAGGAGTTTACGAGCAGTACTTC. It translates to CASSPGTGVYEQYF.

The sample holds a few counts of this clone. This chain uses TRBV5-1 with TRBJ2-1; TRBD2 agrees at 8 bases. CDR1 is SGHRS and CDR2 is YFSETQ in the germline V gene. The CDR3 runs to 17 residues. V lost 3 bases and J lost 7; bases outside the gene matches: 15. CDR3 sequence (DNA): TGCGCCAGCAGCTCCTTAGCGGGGCTAGGGGTCGTAAATGAGCAGTTCTTC. Translating gives CASSSLAGLGVVNEQFF.

This clone was observed a few times. The chain uses TRBV6-1 and TRBJ2-5, with a weak D call TRBD2 (6 bases). The length of the CDR3 is 13 residues. The germline CDR1 and CDR2 sequences are MNHNS and SASEGT. The V and J ends lost 5 bases and 1 base respectively, with 8 bases between them. CDR3 residues: CASSRETQETQYF. The CDR3 nucleotides are TGTGCCAGCAGTCGGGAGACCCAAGAGACCCAGTACTTC.

The genes are TRBV5-6 and TRBJ2-1; TRBD1 matches at 7 bases. The CDR3 contains 15 residues. Germline V gene sequence: CDR1 SGHDT, CDR2 YYEEEE. With V trimmed by 3 bases and J by 3 bases, 6 bases remained unmatched. CDR3: CASSSLDRDYNEQFF. The CDR3 DNA is TGTGCCAGCAGCTCCCTCGACAGGGACTACAATGAGCAGTTCTTC.

This chain connects TRBV29-1 to TRBJ1-2; 10 positions agree with TRBD1. V lost 7 bases, J lost 3 bases, and 8 bases stayed unmatched. The V gene's germline CDR1 is SQVTM and CDR2 ANQGSEA. The CDR3 covers 14 residues. CDR3: CSAGGTGVDYGYTF. CDR3 nucleotide sequence: TGCAGCGCCGGGGGGACAGGGGTTGACTATGGCTACACCTTC.

V is TRBV2 and J is TRBJ2-1, with D possibly matching TRBD1 (6 bases). Between the trimmed V and J ends, which lost 3 bases and 6 bases, there was a span of 15 bases. The CDR3 is 15 amino acids. In germline, CDR1 is SNHLY, CDR2 FYNNEI. The CDR3 region has the DNA TGTGCCAGCAGTGACAGACAGGCCCGGACCAATGAGCAGTTCTTC. Translated, it gives CASSDRQARTNEQFF.

The chain joins TRBV4-3 to TRBJ2-2; tentative D call: TRBD1 (5 bases). CDR1 is LGHNA and CDR2 is YSLEER in the germline V gene. V gave up 0 bases and J gave up 0 bases, with 8 bases separating them. CDR3 length equals 16 residues. CDR3 sequence reads: CASSQDIRANTGELFF. As DNA, the CDR3 is TGCGCCAGCAGCCAAGATATCAGGGCGAACACCGGGGAGCTGTTTTTT.

The CDR3 sequence is CASSRGTVGEKLFF. Written as DNA, the CDR3 is TGCGCCAGCAGCCGAGGGACAGTGGGAGAAAAACTGTTTTTT. This chain joins TRBV5-1 and TRBJ1-4; the match to TRBD1 covers 7 bases. In germline, CDR1 is SGHRS, CDR2 YFSETQ. This CDR3 has 14 residues. J gave up 8 bases and V 4 bases, and 8 bases lay outside the gene matches.

The chain recombines TRBV23-1 with TRBJ1-3; 7 bases align to TRBD1. TRBV23-1 qualifies as an ORF whose function is uncertain. V shed 1 base and J 0 bases; nucleotides not matched to a gene: 9. This CDR3 comprises 18 residues. CDR3 region: CASSQYRGLSSSGNTIYF. The DNA for the CDR3 is TGCGCCAGCAGTCAATACAGGGGCCTGTCGAGCTCTGGAAACACCATATATTTT.